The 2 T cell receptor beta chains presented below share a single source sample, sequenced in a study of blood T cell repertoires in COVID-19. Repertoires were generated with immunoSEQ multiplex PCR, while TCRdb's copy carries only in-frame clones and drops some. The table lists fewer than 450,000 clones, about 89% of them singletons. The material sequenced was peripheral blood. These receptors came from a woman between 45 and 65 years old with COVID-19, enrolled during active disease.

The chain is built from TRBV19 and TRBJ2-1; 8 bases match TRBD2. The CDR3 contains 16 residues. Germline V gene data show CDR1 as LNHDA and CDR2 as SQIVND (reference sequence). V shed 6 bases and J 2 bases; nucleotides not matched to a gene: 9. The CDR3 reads CASRPTGLVTYNEQFF. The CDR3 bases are TGTGCCAGTAGGCCGACGGGACTAGTAACCTACAATGAGCAGTTCTTC.

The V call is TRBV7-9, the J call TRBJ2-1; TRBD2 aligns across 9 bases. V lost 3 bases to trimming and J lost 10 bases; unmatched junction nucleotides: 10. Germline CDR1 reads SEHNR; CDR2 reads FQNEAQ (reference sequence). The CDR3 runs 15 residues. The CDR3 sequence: CASSFGGRAYGEQFF. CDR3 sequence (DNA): TGTGCCAGCAGCTTTGGCGGGAGGGCCTACGGGGAGCAGTTCTTC.